The entry below gives a single T cell receptor beta chain sequence along with its context. The data derive from a study of T cells in Graves' hyperthyroidism and ophthalmopathy. V was clipped by 0 bases and J by 7 bases; unmatched bases: 5. The CDR3 contains 15 residues. The V gene's germline CDR1 is MNHEY and CDR2 SVGAGI. TCR beta CDR3 region amplification was performed from RNA transcripts. Initially, a first-round RT-PCR of the TCR CDR3 employed the HTBI primer set. MiXCR, applied by TCRdb to the multiplex PCR reads, yields one record per CDR3 protein. The sample contains 360,000 or so distinct CDR3 sequences, about a fifth of which appear only once. When ophthalmopathy did not progress within 18 months, Graves' hyperthyroidism was considered stable.

The sequence derives from a woman younger than 30 with Graves' hyperthyroidism. The chain carries TRBV6-5 and TRBJ1-2; 10 bases align to TRBD1. The sample was blood. DNA of the CDR3: TGTGCCAGCAGTTACTCGACAGGGGGCGCGGGTGGCTACACCTTC. It encodes CASSYSTGGAGGYTF.